This T cell receptor beta chain was obtained from a study of technical replicates of blood from a few donors. Germline V CDR1 and CDR2: SEHNR, FQNEAQ (reference sequence). The CDR3 loop spans 11 amino acids. The V and J ends lost 2 bases and 8 bases respectively, with 4 bases between them. This clone was seen a single time. This table comes from immunoSEQ multiplex PCR, and its TCRdb copy is limited to in-frame clones, with some not included. The sample lists about 81,000 clones, roughly 95% occurring once. This chain uses TRBV7-9 with TRBJ2-1; D call uncertain. The receptor comes from a human donor in good health. The sample taken for sequencing was T cells isolated from PBMCs. CDR3 loop: CASSLRYEQFF. In DNA, the CDR3 is TGTGCCAGCAGCTTACGGTATGAGCAGTTCTTC.